These T cell receptor beta chains were read from a single sample in a study of Graves' ophthalmopathy and Graves' hyperthyroidism. MiXCR, applied by TCRdb to the multiplex PCR reads, yields one record per CDR3 protein. The data show under 350,000 distinct CDR3 sequences, with under 20% seen just once and approximately 13% held by the top ten. Sequences were obtained from peripheral blood. These receptors all come from an adult man with Graves' ophthalmopathy. The CDR3 runs from the conserved cysteine through the conserved F or W. Clone sizes are given selectively: once, few, many, or a class where the clone is expanded.

V: TRBV7-6; size: many; CDR3: CASSLFSGSSYEQYF
V: TRBV27; size: many; CDR3: CASSLSRGPTSSEQYF
V: TRBV5-4; size: once; CDR3: CASSSVTAVETQYF
V: TRBV11-2; size: few; CDR3: CASPRSGGQNTGELFF
V: TRBV4-1; size: many; CDR3: CASSQDGSTSGRHQETQYF
V: TRBV18; size: .; CDR3: CASSPRIGGTDLLAKNIQYF
V: TRBV7-2; size: many; CDR3: CASAHPNYGYTF
V: TRBV12-3/TRBV12-4; size: many; CDR3: CASSSGQDTEAFF
V: TRBV5-5; size: few; CDR3: CASSPGIRRNAEASF
V: TRBV4-3; size: many; CDR3: CASSQGQGAEGYTF
V: TRBV11-2; size: .; CDR3: CASSLGQQPNYEQYF
V: TRBV6-5; size: many; CDR3: CASSYTSARGLPGLAGYERYF
V: TRBV15; size: many; CDR3: CATSRDRGNTEAFF
V: TRBV20-1; size: many; CDR3: CSASHGTGGETQYF
V: TRBV27; size: many; CDR3: CASSLTGQTYEQYF
V: TRBV30; size: many; CDR3: CAYKQGQGGHGYTF
V: TRBV12-3/TRBV12-4; size: many; CDR3: CASSRQGLSYEQYF
V: TRBV29-1; size: .; CDR3: CSVETGGNTEAFF
V: TRBV11-2; size: .; CDR3: CASSLGGTSGSWETQYF
V: TRBV6-2/TRBV6-3; size: many; CDR3: CAIESNPGYEQYF
V: TRBV6-2/TRBV6-3; size: many; CDR3: CASRSRDNIQETQYF
V: TRBV28; size: .; CDR3: CASSPGGQRAFF
V: TRBV13; size: many; CDR3: CASSFATSGFANTGELFF
V: TRBV4-3; size: many; CDR3: CASSQVTAPNGYTF
V: TRBV6-5; size: .; CDR3: CASSFSRTGANYGYTF
V: TRBV12-3/TRBV12-4; size: few; CDR3: CASSYSPGTEDEQYF
V: TRBV5-1; size: .; CDR3: CASSLARSEEQYF
V: TRBV20-1; size: many; CDR3: CSAKGDGEDTEAFF
V: TRBV11-2; size: .; CDR3: CASSPQVHYGYTF
V: TRBV28; size: few; CDR3: CASSSRGTLTQYF
V: TRBV6-2/TRBV6-3; size: many; CDR3: CASRSSDRVNGYTF
V: TRBV30; size: many; CDR3: CAWSEVGELFF
V: TRBV2; size: many; CDR3: CASRETRDYEQYF
V: TRBV4-1; size: many; CDR3: CASSQLDGNYEQYF
V: TRBV4-3; size: many; CDR3: CASSQELSGTGELFF
V: TRBV3-1; size: few; CDR3: CASSHDRTMNTEAFF
V: TRBV20-1; size: many; CDR3: CSARDFGSPLHF
V: TRBV29-1; size: many; CDR3: CSVDGGYYGYTF
V: TRBV20-1; size: many; CDR3: CSAEGARGGYSYEQYF
V: TRBV28; size: many; CDR3: CASRVTGTGGFAEAFF
V: TRBV6-1; size: .; CDR3: CASSTELVAYEQSF